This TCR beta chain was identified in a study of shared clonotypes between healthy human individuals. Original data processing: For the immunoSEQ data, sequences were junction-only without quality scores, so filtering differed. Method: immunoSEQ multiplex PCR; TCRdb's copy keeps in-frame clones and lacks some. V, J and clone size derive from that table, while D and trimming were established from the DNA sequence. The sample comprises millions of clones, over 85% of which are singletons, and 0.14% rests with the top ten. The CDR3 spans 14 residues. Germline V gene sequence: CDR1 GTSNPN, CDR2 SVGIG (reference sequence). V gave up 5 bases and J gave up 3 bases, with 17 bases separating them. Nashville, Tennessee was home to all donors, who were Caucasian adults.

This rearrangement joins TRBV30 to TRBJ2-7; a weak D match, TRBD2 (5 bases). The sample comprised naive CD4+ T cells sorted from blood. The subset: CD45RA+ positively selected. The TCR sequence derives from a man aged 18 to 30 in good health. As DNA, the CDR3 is TGTGCCTGGCTCTCTCCGGAGGAGGTCTACGAGCAGTACTTC. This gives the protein CAWLSPEEVYEQYF.